This TCR beta chain appears in the sequencing data of a study of blood T cell repertoires in COVID-19. Trimming shortened V by 4 bases and J by 0 bases, and 18 bases separated the two germline ends. Germline assignment: CDR1 SGHTS and CDR2 YDEGEE. This CDR3 spans 17 amino acids. Here immunoSEQ multiplex PCR was the method, and the copy in TCRdb shows in-frame clones only, minus some. The sample has a few hundred thousand clones, roughly 80% seen once. Input material: peripheral blood. The chain couples TRBV5-8 to TRBJ2-3; a weak D match, TRBD1 (6 bases). The sequence came from a young woman with acute or convalescent COVID-19. CDR3 protein: CASSETGVRASTDTQYF. In DNA, the CDR3 is TGTGCCAGCAGCGAGACAGGAGTCAGAGCTAGCACAGATACGCAGTATTTT.